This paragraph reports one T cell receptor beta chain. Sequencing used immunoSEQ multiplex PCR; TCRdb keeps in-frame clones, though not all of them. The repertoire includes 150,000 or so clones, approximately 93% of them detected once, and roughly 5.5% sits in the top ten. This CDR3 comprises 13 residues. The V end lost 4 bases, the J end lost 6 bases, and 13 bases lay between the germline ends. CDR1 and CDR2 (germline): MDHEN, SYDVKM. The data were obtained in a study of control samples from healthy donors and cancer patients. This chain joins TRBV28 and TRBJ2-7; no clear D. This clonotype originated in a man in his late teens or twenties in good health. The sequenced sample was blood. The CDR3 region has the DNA TGTGCCAGCAGTTACCCCTTAGTAGGCGAGCAGTACTTC. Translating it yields CASSYPLVGEQYF. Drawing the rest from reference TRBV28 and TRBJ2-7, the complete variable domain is DVKVTQSSRYLVKRTGEKVFLECVQDMDHENMFWYRQDPGLGLRLIYFSYDVKMKEKGDIPEGYSVSREKKERFSLILESASTNQTSMYLCASSYPLVGEQYFGPGTRLTVT.